This T cell receptor beta chain was identified during a study of tumor-infiltrating lymphocytes in primary liver carcinoma. Per the germline V gene, CDR1 is SQVTM and CDR2 is ANQGSEA. This CDR3 has 13 amino acids. A remark on this clonotype: Its target is unknown.

Study-wide results and caveats: Merely some 7-25% of top clones spanned all five tumor regions. Pairs of tumor regions overlapped more than tumor-adjacent and tumor-blood pairs did.

Using a constant-region primer together with ProtoScript II reverse transcriptase, TCR beta cDNA was made from about 500 ng of total RNA. Libraries of TCR beta came from three nested multiplex PCR rounds with slightly modified ARM-PCR. The first two PCR rounds used TRBV1-TRBV30 forward primers with a C-beta reverse primer, about 10 cycles each. Using its own MiXCR run on the multiplex PCR reads, TCRdb lists one record per CDR3 protein. This table has some 190,000 distinct CDR3 sequences, around four fifths appearing once. Taking about 19-31 mg of unsorted bulk tissue, the authors co-extracted RNA and DNA. Collection of samples drew on five separate regions of each tumor.

The source of this sequence is a man in his forties or fifties with primary liver carcinoma and hepatitis B virus infection. V gene TRBV29-1 combines with J gene TRBJ1-1; D remains ambiguous. Sequences were obtained from tumor tissue from primary liver carcinoma. CDR3 in amino acids: CRAIRAWDTEAFF. The CDR3 nucleotides read TGCAGAGCCATTAGGGCTTGGGACACTGAAGCTTTCTTT.